A single TCR beta chain is shown here with its context. With a much larger clone just one base away, this may be a read error. One entry per CDR3 protein, called by TCRdb with MiXCR from the PCR reads. There are 300,000 to 400,000 distinct CDR3 sequences in the sample; about 23% occur only once, and around 0.76% lies in the top ten. This sample was taken from a study of molecular identifiers for immune sequencing clone quantification. The germline CDR1 and CDR2 sequences are SGHTA and FQGNSA. The CDR3 is 11 amino acids. V was clipped by 10 bases and J by 4 bases, with 10 bases between them. Sequences were obtained from naive CD8+ T cells from blood, with Jurkat cell RNA spiked in. Subset: FACS-sorted CD8+CD4-CCR7+CD45RA+ naive T cells. The TCR comes from a human donor in good health. Some libraries in this study had Jurkat cell RNA spiked in. The chain joins TRBV7-2 to TRBJ1-1; D unclear. DNA for the CDR3: TGTGCCACCACCTTCCTCACTGAAGCTTTCTTT. It encodes CATTFLTEAFF.